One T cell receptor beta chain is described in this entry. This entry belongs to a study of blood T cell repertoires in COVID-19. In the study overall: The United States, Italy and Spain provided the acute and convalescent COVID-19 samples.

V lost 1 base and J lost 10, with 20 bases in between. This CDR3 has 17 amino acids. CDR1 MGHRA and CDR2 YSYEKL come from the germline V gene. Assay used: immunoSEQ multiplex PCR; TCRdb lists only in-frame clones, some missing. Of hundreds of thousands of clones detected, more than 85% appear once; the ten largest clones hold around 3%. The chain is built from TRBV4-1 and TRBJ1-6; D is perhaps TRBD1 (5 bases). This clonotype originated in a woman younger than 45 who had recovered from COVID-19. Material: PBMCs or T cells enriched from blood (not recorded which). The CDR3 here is CASSQALERLGGSPLHF. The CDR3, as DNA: TGCGCCAGCAGCCAAGCGCTGGAGCGGTTGGGGGGATCACCCCTCCACTTT.